A selection of T cell receptor beta chains follows, all from one sample in a study of cytomegalovirus exposure and HLA in healthy donors. The table came from immunoSEQ multiplex PCR; TCRdb's copy has only in-frame clones and leaves some out. Altogether around 120,000 clones are present, 70% to 80% being singletons, with the ten largest covering approximately 1.7%. The sample was PBMCs. The source is a woman between 50 and 59 years old in good health and CMV-seronegative. Both conserved end residues are part of each CDR3.

>TRBV6-5|TRBJ1-2
CASTGWWGYGYPF
>TRBV7-9|TRBJ1-1
CASSSHGFAEAFF
>TRBV19|TRBJ2-3
CASMAGLAGRTDTQYF
>TRBV13|TRBJ2-1
CASSPPGGRAGNEQFF
>TRBV6-1|TRBJ1-5
CASIRGFNQPQHF
>TRBV5-1|TRBJ1-4
CASGREGDEKLFF
>TRBV29-1|TRBJ2-7
CSVCPPAAGADCYEQYF
>TRBV28|TRBJ2-7
CASSTPGQSPYEQYF
>TRBV7-6|TRBJ2-6
CASSSRTQGSGANVLTF
>TRBV7-2|TRBJ1-5
CASSSTGTSNQPQHF
>TRBV6-1|TRBJ1-5
CASGIMVGGNQPQHF
>TRBV7-8|TRBJ1-4
CASSQLYYEATNEKLFF
>TRBV27|TRBJ2-7
CASSFRDRGSEQYF
>TRBV2|TRBJ2-5
CASSVERGETQYF
>TRBV7-2|TRBJ2-3
CASSSARLAGTDTQYF
>TRBV18|TRBJ1-2
CASSPGNSGNYGYTF
>TRBV28|TRBJ2-7
CASSFGTTGTYEQYF
>TRBV4-2|TRBJ1-3
CASSHDTDRENTIYF